Following are 2 T cell receptor beta chains from one sample sequenced in a study of blood T cell repertoires in COVID-19 (dated by TCRdb to 2020 to 2022). The protocol used for the library was the immunoSEQ multiplex PCR assay. TCRdb limited this immuneACCESS table to in-frame rearrangements with V and J called. A share of clones is missing; checked studies link under half to unresolved V genes, and the rest is unexplained. Counted in this sample were tens of thousands of clones; around nine tenths of them appeared once. Clones ranked in the top ten supply 0.75% to 0.8% of the sample. The sequenced material came from peripheral blood. The receptors were gathered from a woman of 80 years or more with acute or convalescent COVID-19.

The rearrangement links TRBV6-1 to TRBJ2-7, with 8 bases lining up with TRBD2. Germline V gene lookup returns CDR1 MNHNS and CDR2 SASEGT. This CDR3 has 15 residues. Trimming took 1 base from V and 0 from J; bases not matched to a gene: 2. CDR3 region: CASSEVRGGSYEQYF. DNA of the CDR3: TGTGCCAGCAGTGAAGTTCGGGGGGGCTCCTACGAGCAGTACTTC.

The V call is TRBV5-1, the J call TRBJ2-7; D is possibly TRBD1 (7 bases). The V gene lost 5 bases and the J gene lost 3 bases, with 18 bases spanning the gap. CDR1 is SGHRS, CDR2 YFSETQ, per germline. The length of the CDR3 is 15 residues. The CDR3: CASRWGVTGDYEQYF. CDR3 coding DNA: TGCGCCAGCAGGTGGGGGGTTACAGGGGACTACGAGCAGTACTTC.